Following are 5 T cell receptor beta chains from one sample sequenced in a study of blood T cell repertoires in COVID-19. Profiling relied on immunoSEQ multiplex PCR, and the TCRdb table lists in-frame clones only, not all of them. The sample lists approximately 360,000 clones; roughly 80% were seen once. Sequenced: PBMCs or T cells enriched from blood (not recorded which). These receptors were collected from a woman aged 45-65 years who had recovered from COVID-19.

The CDR3 DNA sequence: TGTGCCAGCAGCCGGGACTCCCTACAGAGGCAGTTCTTC. It yields the protein CASSRDSLQRQFF. The rearrangement joins TRBV9 to TRBJ2-1; tentative D call: TRBD2 (6 bases). Germline V gene lookup returns CDR1 SGDLS and CDR2 YYNGEE. The germline V and J ends were trimmed by 4 bases and 12 bases, with 17 bases remaining between them. The CDR3 length is 13 residues.

V gene TRBV5-4 combines with J gene TRBJ2-7; a possible D gene is TRBD1 (5 bases). CDR1 is SGHNT, CDR2 YYREEE, per germline (reference sequence). Trimming cost V 1 base and J 0 bases, with 8 bases left between them. The CDR3 runs 14 residues. The CDR3 bases are TGTGCCAGCAGCTTGACAGGAGACTCCTACGAGCAGTACTTC. Its protein product is CASSLTGDSYEQYF.

The chain carries TRBV7-2 and TRBJ2-3, with 9 bases identical to TRBD2. CDR1 SGHTA and CDR2 FQGNSA come from the germline V gene. V trimming: 1 base; J trimming: 2 bases; junction bases outside the gene matches: 4. The CDR3 is made up of 16 amino acids. The CDR3 loop reads CASSLEAGGYTDTQYF. CDR3 sequence (DNA): TGTGCCAGCAGCTTAGAAGCGGGGGGCTACACAGATACGCAGTATTTT.

This chain uses TRBV12-5 with TRBJ1-2; 8 bases are a match to TRBD1. Looked up from germline, CDR1 is LGHNT and CDR2 is FRNRAP. This CDR3 has 13 amino acids. V lost 5 bases and J lost 6; bases outside the gene matches: 5. CDR3 sequence (DNA): TGTGCTAGTGGTCACGGACAGGGCAATGGCTACACCTTC. It codes for CASGHGQGNGYTF.

The rearrangement joins TRBV6-1 to TRBJ2-1, with 9 bases fitting TRBD1. This CDR3 is 17 amino acids long. Germline V gene data show CDR1 as MNHNS and CDR2 as SASEGT. Losses at the gene ends were 3 bases for V and 3 bases for J; bases not matched to a gene: 9. Written as DNA, the CDR3 is TGTGCCAGCAGTGAGCGGACAGGGGTCCTCTTCTACAATGAGCAGTTCTTC. Its protein is CASSERTGVLFYNEQFF.